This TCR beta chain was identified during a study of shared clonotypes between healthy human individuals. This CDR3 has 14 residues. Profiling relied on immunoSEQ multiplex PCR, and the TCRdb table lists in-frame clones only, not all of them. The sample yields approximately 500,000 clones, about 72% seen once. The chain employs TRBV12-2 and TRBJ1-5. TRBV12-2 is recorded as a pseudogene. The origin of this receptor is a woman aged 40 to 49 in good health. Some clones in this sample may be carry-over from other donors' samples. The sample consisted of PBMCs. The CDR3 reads CASRLGPGPQPQHF. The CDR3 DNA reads TGTGCAAGTCGCTTAGGACCGGGCCCTCAGCCCCAGCATTTT.